This TCR beta chain appears in the sequencing data of a study of T cell responses to AZD1222 COVID-19 vaccine. Whole-study findings and limits: Clonal diversity may have been underestimated, and the donors were mostly white British, with more females than males. Rises in breadth and depth of Spike-specific TCRs came after two AZD1222 doses. Baseline seropositivity characterized only a handful of AZD1222 recipients.

The study pooled second doses at about 4 or about 12 weeks. Deletions cut 2 bases from V and 0 bases from J, with 7 bases between. The germline CDR1 and CDR2 sequences are LGHDT and YNNKEL (reference sequence). CDR3 length: 15 amino acids. About this clone: Its target is unknown.

Sequenced by immunoSEQ multiplex PCR; TCRdb stores in-frame clones only, minus some. The sample has tens of thousands of clones, 70% to 90% seen once. The clonotype originates from an adult who received the AZD1222 COVID-19 vaccine. The genes are TRBV3-1 (or the pseudogene TRBV3-2) and TRBJ1-4; no reliable D call. This specimen consisted of peripheral blood, obtained 28 days after the second AZD1222 dose. Here the CDR3 reads CASSQHEPTNEKLFF. DNA for the CDR3: TGTGCCAGCAGCCAACACGAACCAACTAATGAAAAACTGTTTTTT.